Sequencing of this T cell receptor (beta chain) was carried out in a study of blood T cell repertoires in COVID-19. On the study more broadly: The study drew acute and convalescent COVID-19 samples from the United States, Italy and Spain.

As handled by the study authors: By means of reference gene primer amplification, nucleated cell counts were estimated. The assay was immunoSEQ multiplex PCR, and TCRdb's table has in-frame clones only and misses some. The V and J calls and clone size were taken over from that table, and D and trimming were inferred from the DNA. The sample lists about 200,000 clones; 81% were seen once. Residents of approximately 25 US areas, aged roughly 18 to 89 years, made up the participants. Each participant's cohort was designated according to participant-reported clinical history. The CDR3 length is 15 residues. The germline V gene has CDR1 LNHDA and CDR2 SQIVND (reference sequence). Trimming left V 4 bases short and J 1 base short, with 13 bases between.

Input material: PBMCs or T cells enriched from blood (not recorded which). V gene TRBV19 combines with J gene TRBJ1-1; no clear D. The sequence was obtained from a woman aged 45-60 years with acute COVID-19. The DNA for the CDR3 is TGTGCCAGTAGTAGGACGGGCGGGTGGAACACTGAAGCTTTCTTT. Residues: CASSRTGGWNTEAFF.